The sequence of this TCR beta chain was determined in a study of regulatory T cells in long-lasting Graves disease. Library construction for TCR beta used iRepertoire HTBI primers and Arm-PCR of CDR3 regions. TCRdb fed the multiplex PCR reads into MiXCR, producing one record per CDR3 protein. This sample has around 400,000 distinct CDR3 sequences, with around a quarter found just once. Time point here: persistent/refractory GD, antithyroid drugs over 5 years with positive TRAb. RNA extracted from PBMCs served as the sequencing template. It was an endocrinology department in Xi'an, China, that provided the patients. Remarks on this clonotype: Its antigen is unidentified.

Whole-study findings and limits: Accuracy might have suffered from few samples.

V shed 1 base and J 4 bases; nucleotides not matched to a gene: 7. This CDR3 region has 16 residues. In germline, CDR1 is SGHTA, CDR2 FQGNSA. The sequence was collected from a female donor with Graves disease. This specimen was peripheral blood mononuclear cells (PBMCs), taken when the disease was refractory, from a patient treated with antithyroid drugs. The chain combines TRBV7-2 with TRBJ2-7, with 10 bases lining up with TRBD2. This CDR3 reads CASSLVGLAVAYEQYF. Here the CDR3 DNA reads TGTGCCAGCAGCTTAGTAGGACTAGCGGTTGCGTACGAGCAGTACTTC.